This T cell receptor beta chain was identified during a study of OX40 agonist ivuxolimab in advanced cancers. Study-level background: Of mixed ages from about 20 to 85 and averaging around 60 years, the group was just under 85% male. Overall study findings and caveats: On average, a greater number of expanded clones characterised CD8+ T cells relative to CD4+.

Note on this clone: Antigen: not known.

Produced via immunoSEQ multiplex PCR; TCRdb's table is partial and in-frame only. Of 65,000 to 85,000 clones listed, about nine tenths are singletons. Germline values: CDR1 SGHDN, CDR2 FVKESK. V was trimmed by 4 bases and J by 0 bases, leaving 1 base between them. CDR3 size: 13 residues. The chain has TRBV14 and TRBJ2-6, with D uncertain. The sequencing here drew on CD4+ or CD8+ T cells sorted from blood, taken in a trial of the OX40 agonist ivuxolimab. The sequence derives from an adult with an advanced solid tumor such as melanoma, head and neck, liver or kidney cancer. CDR3 coding DNA: TGTGCCAGCAGCCGCTCTGGGGCCAACGTCCTGACTTTC. This translates into CASSRSGANVLTF.